One sample yielded the 23 T cell receptor beta chains listed below, sequenced in a study of T cell repertoires in cytomegalovirus infection. No antigen has been identified for these receptors. Via MiXCR, TCRdb re-called the reads, giving one row per CDR3 protein. Here the sample spans 300,000 to 400,000 distinct CDR3 sequences, around 25% being singletons. The starting material was cultured PBMCs, obtained from culture after CMV antigen stimulation. The receptors were sampled from a human donor in good health (CMV status not recorded). Some clones in this sample may be carry-over from other donors' samples.

This rearrangement joins TRBV7-9 to TRBJ2-3; D possibly matches TRBD1 or TRBD2 (5 bases each). The V gene's germline CDR1 is SEHNR and CDR2 FQNEAQ (reference sequence). V lost 3 bases to trimming and J lost 3 bases, with 16 bases between them. The CDR3 consists of 16 residues. For the CDR3, the DNA is TGTGCCAGCAGCTTCCTCGGGACGATTCGGACAGATACGCAGTATTTT. This translates into CASSFLGTIRTDTQYF.

Only a few counts were recorded for this clonotype. V gene TRBV6-2 or TRBV6-3 combines with J gene TRBJ2-5, with D possibly TRBD2 on 6 matching bases. Trimming left V 5 bases short and J 2 bases short, with 9 bases between. This CDR3 has 13 residues. Germline CDR1 reads MNHEY; CDR2 reads SVGEGT. DNA for the CDR3: TGTGCCAGCAGTGGAGGGCAGCAAGAGACCCAGTACTTC. Its translation is CASSGGQQETQYF.

Only a few counts were recorded for this clonotype. The chain joins TRBV6-2 or TRBV6-3 to TRBJ2-1; TRBD1 agrees at 9 bases. The V segment lost 2 bases and the J segment 8 bases; nucleotides outside the gene matches: 7. Per germline, CDR1 MNHEY and CDR2 SVGEGT. The CDR3 totals 15 residues. The CDR3 nucleotides read TGTGCCAGCAGTTACCTGGGACAGGGTTCGGATGAGCAGTTCTTC. Protein: CASSYLGQGSDEQFF.

This clonotype has a handful of counts. This sequence joins TRBV20-1 and TRBJ2-7; 7 positions agree with TRBD2. The CDR3 covers 14 residues. From germline, CDR1 is DFQATT and CDR2 SNEGSKA (reference sequence). J gave up 2 bases and V 1 base, and 5 bases lay outside the gene matches. Here the CDR3 reads CSARGEGGPYEQYF. CDR3 nucleotides: TGCAGTGCTAGAGGGGAGGGAGGGCCCTACGAGCAGTACTTC.

V usage is TRBV6-4 and J usage is TRBJ2-2; TRBD2 aligns across 14 bases. Per the germline V gene, CDR1 is MRHNA and CDR2 is SNTAGT. The CDR3 loop spans 17 amino acids. After removal of 5 bases from V and 6 bases from J, the junction contained 8 bases not matched to a gene. CDR3 coding DNA: TGTGCCAGCAGTCCGCTTGGACTAGCGGGAGGTTCCGGGGAGCTGTTTTTT. It specifies CASSPLGLAGGSGELFF.

This clonotype was seen repeatedly, ten times or more. V gene TRBV7-2 combines with J gene TRBJ1-2, with TRBD1 matching over 8 bases. The CDR3 has 13 amino acids. V trimming: 4 bases; J trimming: 4 bases; junction bases outside the gene matches: 2. Germline CDR1 reads SGHTA; CDR2 reads FQGNSA. The CDR3 region has the DNA TGTGCCAGCAGCTCTACAGGGGGCTATGGCTACACCTTC. This codes for CASSSTGGYGYTF.

This clonotype was picked up many times. V usage is TRBV7-2 and J usage is TRBJ1-5, with TRBD1 identical over 9 bases. The CDR3 extends over 19 amino acids. Germline CDR1 is SGHTA and CDR2 is FQGNSA. V shed 1 base and J 0 bases; nucleotides not matched to a gene: 10. DNA for the CDR3: TGTGCCAGCAGCTTAGTGGGACAGGGAGGGAGAGATAGCAATCAGCCCCAGCATTTT. It encodes CASSLVGQGGRDSNQPQHF.

The V and J genes are TRBV2 and TRBJ1-5; D ambiguous. The length of the CDR3 is 15 residues. Germline loops: CDR1 SNHLY, CDR2 FYNNEI. Trimming left V 5 bases short and J 1 base short, with 12 bases between. The CDR3 spells CASSRGERSNQPQHF. CDR3 nucleotide sequence: TGTGCCAGCAGTCGGGGAGAGCGCAGCAATCAGCCCCAGCATTTT. The full variable domain, with the rest looked up from reference TRBV2 and TRBJ1-5, is EPEVTQTPSHQVTQMGQEVILRCVPISNHLYFYWYRQILGQKVEFLVSFYNNEISEKSEIFDDQFSVERPDGSNFTLKIRSTKLEDSAMYFCASSRGERSNQPQHFGDGTRLSIL.

This clonotype was found a few times. The J gene is TRBJ1-3, the V gene TRBV6-6, with D unclear. This CDR3 spans 16 amino acids. Germline lookup yields CDR1 MNHNY and CDR2 SVGAGI (reference sequence). The germline V and J ends were trimmed by 0 bases and 0 bases, with 9 bases remaining between them. The CDR3 DNA reads TGTGCCAGCAGTTACTCGAAGGTACTCTCTGGAAACACCATATATTTT. It is translated as CASSYSKVLSGNTIYF.

The chain carries TRBV7-2 and TRBJ1-1; D is uncertain. CDR1 SGHTA and CDR2 FQGNSA come from the germline V gene. CDR3 length: 13 amino acids. Between the trimmed V and J ends, which lost 5 bases and 3 bases, there was a span of 10 bases. CDR3 DNA sequence: TGTGCCAGCAGCGGGAATCCGGACACTGAAGCTTTCTTT. Its protein is CASSGNPDTEAFF. Filled out from reference TRBV7-2 and TRBJ1-1, the complete variable domain reads GAGVSQSPSNKVTEKGKDVELRCDPISGHTALYWYRQSLGQGLEFLIYFQGNSAPDKSGLPSDRFSAERTGGSVSTLTIQRTQQEDSAVYLCASSGNPDTEAFFGQGTRLTVV.

This clonotype occurred many times. This chain uses TRBV7-2 with TRBJ2-1; no definite D call. The V end lost 3 bases, the J end lost 9 bases, and 18 bases lay between the germline ends. Germline CDR1 reads SGHTA; CDR2 reads FQGNSA. The CDR3 length is 15 residues. The CDR3 nucleotides read TGTGCCAGCAGCTTGGTCATGTCCGGCGGAGTTGAGCAGTTCTTC. It yields the protein CASSLVMSGGVEQFF.

This clonotype was observed at least ten times. The J gene is TRBJ2-5, the V gene TRBV7-2; D is perhaps TRBD2 (6 bases). The germline V gene encodes CDR1 SGHTA and CDR2 FQGNSA. Trimming left V 0 bases short and J 5 bases short, with 10 bases between. The CDR3 consists of 14 residues. CDR3 nucleotide sequence: TGTGCCAGCAGCTTAGCCGGACTATTGGAGACCCAGTACTTC. This sequence encodes CASSLAGLLETQYF.

This clonotype was picked up a small number of times. CDR3 DNA: TGTGCCAGCAGCTTAGTTGGGACAACGAACACCGGGGAGCTGTTTTTT. Its protein product is CASSLVGTTNTGELFF. The genes are TRBV7-6 and TRBJ2-2; tentatively, D is TRBD1 (6 bases). Germline V CDR1 and CDR2: SGHVS, FNYEAQ. V was shortened by 1 base and J by 0 bases, with 9 bases between the two germline ends. The CDR3 is 16 residues long.

The sample holds a few counts of this clonotype. The chain carries TRBV6-1 and TRBJ1-5; 7 bases match TRBD1. The CDR3 runs to 14 residues. V shed 6 bases, J shed 1 base, and the junction held 3 bases outside the gene matches. CDR1 and CDR2 (germline): MNHNS, SASEGT. In nucleotides, the CDR3 is TGTGCCAGCAGGGGACAGTGGAGCAATCAGCCCCAGCATTTT. This codes for CASRGQWSNQPQHF.

The chain links TRBV29-1 to TRBJ2-4; D is perhaps TRBD2 (6 bases). V lost 1 base, J lost 5 bases, and 18 bases lay in between. Germline lookup yields CDR1 SQVTM and CDR2 ANQGSEA. The CDR3 length is 16 residues. The CDR3 spells CSVEGGGTGDENIQYF. The DNA for the CDR3 is TGCAGCGTTGAAGGGGGAGGCACTGGGGACGAAAACATTCAGTACTTC.

V gene TRBV7-2 combines with J gene TRBJ2-7; no reliable D call. The CDR3 is 13 amino acids. Germline CDR1 is SGHTA and CDR2 is FQGNSA. Trimming shortened V by 1 base and J by 1 base, and 5 bases separated the two germline ends. CDR3 residues: CASSLGWSYEQYF. The CDR3 DNA reads TGTGCCAGCAGCTTAGGTTGGTCCTACGAGCAGTACTTC.

This clonotype was seen more than once but under ten times. This chain links TRBV29-1 with TRBJ1-2; possible D gene TRBD1, 5 bases. V dropped 4 bases and J dropped 3 bases, with 15 bases sitting between them. The CDR3 runs 14 residues. The V gene's germline CDR1 is SQVTM and CDR2 ANQGSEA. The CDR3 loop is CSVAYRSSDYGYTF. The CDR3, as DNA: TGCAGCGTTGCCTACAGGTCATCTGACTATGGCTACACCTTC.

This clonotype occurred many times. The chain combines TRBV7-2 with TRBJ1-2; the D gene is possibly TRBD1 (6 bases). CDR1 SGHTA and CDR2 FQGNSA come from the germline V gene. Trimming cost V 5 bases and J 11 bases, with 21 bases left between them. The CDR3 spans 14 residues. The CDR3 reads CASSKGQIPKEYTF. In nucleotides, the CDR3 is TGTGCCAGCAGCAAAGGACAGATCCCGAAGGAATACACCTTC. Based on the CDR3 plus reference TRBV7-2 and TRBJ1-2, the full variable domain is GAGVSQSPSNKVTEKGKDVELRCDPISGHTALYWYRQSLGQGLEFLIYFQGNSAPDKSGLPSDRFSAERTGGSVSTLTIQRTQQEDSAVYLCASSKGQIPKEYTFGSGTRLTVV.

This clonotype was seen more than once but under ten times. V usage is TRBV20-1 and J usage is TRBJ2-2; tentatively, D is TRBD1 (5 bases). Trimming shortened V by 3 bases and J by 2 bases, and 7 bases separated the two germline ends. This CDR3 has 13 amino acids. The germline gives CDR1 DFQATT, CDR2 SNEGSKA (reference sequence). The CDR3 nucleotides read TGCAGTGCTAGTCAGGGCAACACCGGGGAGCTGTTTTTT. The encoded protein is CSASQGNTGELFF.

The sample holds many counts of this clonotype. This chain joins TRBV7-9 and TRBJ1-1; 7 nucleotides match TRBD1. There are 15 residues in the CDR3. V shed 1 base, J shed 5 bases, and the junction held 7 bases outside the gene matches. CDR1 and CDR2 from the germline V gene are SEHNR and FQNEAQ (reference sequence). The CDR3 is CASSLGAGGDTEAFF. The DNA for the CDR3 is TGTGCCAGCAGCTTAGGTGCAGGGGGGGATACTGAAGCTTTCTTT.

This clonotype has ten or more counts. The J gene is TRBJ2-7, the V gene TRBV4-2; TRBD1 agrees at 9 bases. The germline V gene encodes CDR1 LGHNA and CDR2 YNFKEQ. The CDR3 spans 18 residues. V was clipped by 0 bases and J by 0 bases; unmatched bases: 9. CDR3 nucleotides: TGTGCCAGCAGCCAAGAAATGGGACAGGGATTAACCTCCTACGAGCAGTACTTC. Translating gives CASSQEMGQGLTSYEQYF.

This clonotype has at least ten counts. The chain combines TRBV7-2 with TRBJ1-1, with unresolved D. The CDR3 totals 14 residues. Germline CDR1 reads SGHTA; CDR2 reads FQGNSA. Trimming took 1 base from V and 0 from J, leaving 6 bases between them. In DNA, the CDR3 is TGTGCCAGCAGCTTAGGTTACATGAACACTGAAGCTTTCTTT. Translating gives CASSLGYMNTEAFF.

This clonotype occurred many times. The chain links TRBV7-2 to TRBJ2-1; D call uncertain. CDR3 length: 13 residues. Trimming removed 5 bases at V and 4 bases at J, with 9 bases between. Germline V gene sequence: CDR1 SGHTA, CDR2 FQGNSA. Here the CDR3 reads CASSTQNYNEQFF. The CDR3 DNA follows: TGTGCCAGCAGCACACAGAATTACAATGAGCAGTTCTTC. Together with reference TRBV7-2 and TRBJ2-1, the CDR3 gives the full variable domain: GAGVSQSPSNKVTEKGKDVELRCDPISGHTALYWYRQSLGQGLEFLIYFQGNSAPDKSGLPSDRFSAERTGGSVSTLTIQRTQQEDSAVYLCASSTQNYNEQFFGPGTRLTVL.